Listed here is a single TCR beta chain. One entry per CDR3 protein, called by TCRdb with MiXCR from the 5' RACE reads. The sample records 570,000 or so distinct CDR3 sequences, 9.6% being singletons. This entry is derived from a study of identical twins. The CDR3 length is 15 residues. V dropped 5 bases and J dropped 3; count of bases not matched to a gene: 8. Germline lookup yields CDR1 SEHNR and CDR2 FQNEAQ (reference sequence). The same sample was also studied in work on yellow fever vaccine responses in identical twins.

The rearrangement joins TRBV7-9 to TRBJ2-7; 9 bases map to TRBD1. This receptor was obtained from a woman between 18 and 30 years old in good health. Sequencing used PBMCs. The CDR3 spells CASSPPGQGFYEQYF. CDR3 DNA: TGTGCCAGCAGCCCACCCGGACAGGGGTTCTACGAGCAGTACTTC.